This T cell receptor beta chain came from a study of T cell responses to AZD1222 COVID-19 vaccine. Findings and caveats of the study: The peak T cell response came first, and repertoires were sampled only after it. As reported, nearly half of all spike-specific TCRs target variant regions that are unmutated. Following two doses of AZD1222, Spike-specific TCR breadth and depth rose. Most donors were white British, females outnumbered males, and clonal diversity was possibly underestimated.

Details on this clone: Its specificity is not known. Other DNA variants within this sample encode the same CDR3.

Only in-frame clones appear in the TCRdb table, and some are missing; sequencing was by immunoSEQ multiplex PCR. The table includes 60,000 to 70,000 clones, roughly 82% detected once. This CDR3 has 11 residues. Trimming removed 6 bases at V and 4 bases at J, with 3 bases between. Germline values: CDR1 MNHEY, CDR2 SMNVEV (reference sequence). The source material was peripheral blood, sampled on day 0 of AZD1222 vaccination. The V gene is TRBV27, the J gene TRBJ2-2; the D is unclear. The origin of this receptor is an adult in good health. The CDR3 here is CASSSTGELFF. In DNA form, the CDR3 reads TGTGCCAGCAGCAGCACCGGGGAGCTGTTTTTT.